This T cell receptor (beta chain) was retrieved from a study of cytomegalovirus exposure and HLA in healthy donors. Study outcomes and limitations: Being productive about 87% or about 30% of the time was typical of most TCR beta V segments in an earlier analysis. Later work showed greater clonal expansion in HLA-associated TCR beta chains than in equally common others. Indistinguishable V segments such as TRBV6-2 and TRBV6-3 were excluded.

It was with 60 Vbeta and 13 Jbeta primers that the PCR ran. Libraries were prepared by immunoSEQ multiplex PCR; TCRdb keeps only in-frame clonotypes and omits some of them. The specimen's table records 140,000 or so clones. Comment on this clone: The antigen is unknown. A read error may account for a junction end that differs from germline.

Germline V gene sequence: CDR1 SGHRS, CDR2 YFSETQ. CDR3 length: 18 residues. The sequence came from a male donor in good health and CMV-seronegative. Input material: PBMCs. The gene calls are TRBV5-1 and TRBJ2-6; 8 bases line up with TRBD1. For the CDR3, the DNA is TGCGCCAGCAGCTTATCACCCTGGACAGGGTCCGGGGCCAACGTCCCGACTTTC. Translating it yields CASSLSPWTGSGANVPTF.